Each of the 18 T cell receptor beta chains below was sequenced from the same sample in a study of control samples from healthy donors and cancer patients. Clones were read by immunoSEQ multiplex PCR, and TCRdb kept only the in-frame ones, dropping some. Of around 90,000 clones listed, around 86% are singletons. Input material: blood. The receptor source for this set is a man under 40 in good health.

This clone is a singleton in its sample. The V and J genes are TRBV30 and TRBJ1-1, with TRBD1 matching 10 bases. From germline, CDR1 is GTSNPN and CDR2 SVGIG (reference sequence). V lost 8 bases, J lost 2 bases, and 8 bases stayed unmatched. This CDR3 has 14 residues. The chain's CDR3 is CARDRGPLNTEAFF. The CDR3, as DNA: TGTGCCCGCGACAGGGGGCCACTCAACACTGAAGCTTTCTTT. The full variable domain, completed using reference TRBV30 and TRBJ1-1, is SQTIHQWPATLVQPVGSPLSLECTVEGTSNPNLYWYRQAAGRGLQLLFYSVGIGQISSEVPQNLSASRPQDRQFILSSKKLLLSDSGFYLCARDRGPLNTEAFFGQGTRLTVV.

Comments on this clone: Other nucleotide sequences in the sample specify the same CDR3. The V gene is TRBV15, the J gene TRBJ1-1, with D uncertain. From germline, CDR1 is LNHNV and CDR2 YYDKDF (reference sequence). The CDR3 totals 14 residues. With 0 bases removed from V and 2 bases from J, the gap between germline ends came to 7 bases. CDR3 bases: TGTGCCACCAGCAGAGATAAAAGAAACACTGAAGCTTTCTTT. Its translation is CATSRDKRNTEAFF.

This clone was seen once. The V call is TRBV18, the J call TRBJ1-2; possible D gene TRBD1, 6 bases. CDR1 is KGHSH, CDR2 LQKENI, per germline. Deletions cut 0 bases from V and 5 bases from J, with 10 bases between. This CDR3 has 14 amino acids. For the CDR3, the DNA is TGTGCCAGCTCACCACCTACAGGGTTATATGGCTACACCTTC. Protein product: CASSPPTGLYGYTF.

This chain links TRBV21-1 with TRBJ1-4. TRBV21-1 is a known pseudogene. The CDR3 covers 19 residues. The CDR3 sequence is CASSPHKAPAGVTNEKLFF. The CDR3, as DNA: TGTGCCAGCAGCCCACACAAAGCCCCTGCGGGAGTCACTAATGAAAAACTGTTTTTT.

The chain couples TRBV24-1 to TRBJ1-2; 7 bases align to TRBD1. J lost 2 bases, V lost 6 bases, and 5 bases had no gene match. Germline lookup yields CDR1 KGHDR and CDR2 SFDVKD. CDR3 size: 14 residues. CDR3 nucleotides: TGTGCCACCAGTAGGGACAGAACAAACTATGGCTACACCTTC. It yields the protein CATSRDRTNYGYTF.

The CDR3 DNA reads as TGTGCCAGCAGTTTAGAACAGGCAAACATTCAGTACTTC. This gives the protein CASSLEQANIQYF. The genes are TRBV12-3 or TRBV12-4 and TRBJ2-4, with a possible D match to TRBD1 (5 bases). V was cut by 1 base and J by 6 bases, with 7 bases left in between. CDR3 length: 13 residues.

The chain links TRBV10-3 to TRBJ2-2, with TRBD1 identical over 9 bases. V lost 10 bases and J lost 3; bases outside the gene matches: 3. The CDR3 extends over 13 amino acids. Germline-derived CDR1 and CDR2 are ENHRY and SYGVKD. CDR3 bases: TGTGCCAGCCGGGACAGGGACACCGGGGAGCTGTTTTTT. Protein product: CASRDRDTGELFF.

The rearrangement links TRBV6-1 to TRBJ1-1; D ambiguous. The CDR3 has 15 amino acids. V was clipped by 0 bases and J by 1 base, with 9 bases between them. The germline gives CDR1 MNHNS, CDR2 SASEGT. The CDR3 loop is CASSEAWGPNTEAFF. In DNA form, the CDR3 reads TGTGCCAGCAGTGAAGCATGGGGTCCGAACACTGAAGCTTTCTTT.

For the CDR3, the DNA is TGTGCCAGCAGTAAATACGGGCGTCGGGCTGAAGCTTTCTTT. Its protein is CASSKYGRRAEAFF. The chain couples TRBV28 to TRBJ1-1; D is unclear. CDR1 is MDHEN, CDR2 SYDVKM, per germline. V gave up 5 bases and J gave up 6 bases, with 16 bases separating them. CDR3 size: 14 residues. Full variable domain (outside the CDR3, taken from reference TRBV28 and TRBJ1-1): DVKVTQSSRYLVKRTGEKVFLECVQDMDHENMFWYRQDPGLGLRLIYFSYDVKMKEKGDIPEGYSVSREKKERFSLILESASTNQTSMYLCASSKYGRRAEAFFGQGTRLTVV.

This sequence joins TRBV3-1 (or the pseudogene TRBV3-2) and TRBJ2-5; D might be TRBD2 (6 bases). Germline assignment: CDR1 LGHDT and CDR2 YNNKEL (reference sequence). Between the trimmed V and J ends, which lost 6 bases and 1 base, there was a span of 12 bases. The CDR3 covers 14 residues. The CDR3 DNA reads TGTGCCAGCAGAAAAACTAGCTCCCAAGAGACCCAGTACTTC. Translated, it gives CASRKTSSQETQYF.

The V call is TRBV2, the J call TRBJ1-6, with D perhaps matching TRBD1 (5 bases). Trimming shortened V by 6 bases and J by 0 bases, and 9 bases separated the two germline ends. Germline CDR1 and CDR2: SNHLY and FYNNEI. The length of the CDR3 is 15 residues. The CDR3 here is CASRAGSSYNSPLHF. CDR3 DNA sequence: TGTGCCAGCAGGGCAGGGAGCTCCTATAATTCACCCCTCCACTTT.

CDR3 nucleotides: TGTGCCAGCAGCCACCCGGGACAGGGGAACACCGGGGAGCTGTTTTTT. Translating it yields CASSHPGQGNTGELFF. V gene TRBV7-6 combines with J gene TRBJ2-2; 9 nucleotides match TRBD1. The germline V gene encodes CDR1 SGHVS and CDR2 FNYEAQ. The CDR3 runs to 16 residues. Unmatched junction bases numbered 5, after V lost 5 bases and J lost 1 base.

The chain combines TRBV5-7 with TRBJ2-7; no clear D. TRBV5-7 is classed as an ORF, of uncertain function. The CDR3 extends over 11 amino acids. V lost 5 bases and J lost 0, with 3 bases in between. The CDR3 nucleotides are TGTGCCAGCAGTACCTCCTACGAGCAGTACTTC. Its translation is CASSTSYEQYF.

The chain is built from TRBV2 and TRBJ2-7; 8 nucleotides agree with TRBD2. V was clipped by 4 bases and J by 4 bases; unmatched bases: 3. CDR3 length: 13 residues. The V gene's germline CDR1 is SNHLY and CDR2 FYNNEI. CDR3 protein: CASSVRGGYEQYV. DNA of the CDR3: TGTGCCAGCAGTGTACGGGGGGGTTACGAGCAGTACGTC.

The V and J genes are TRBV6-5 and TRBJ1-2; D is unclear. The germline V gene has CDR1 MNHEY and CDR2 SVGAGI. The CDR3 covers 13 residues. Between the trimmed V and J ends, which lost 7 bases and 4 bases, there was a span of 13 bases. CDR3 loop: CASTPSDGYGYTF. The DNA for the CDR3 is TGTGCCAGCACCCCTTCAGATGGCTATGGCTACACCTTC.

The chain links TRBV9 to TRBJ2-7; 9 bases map to TRBD1. The CDR3 sequence is 15 residues long. Germline V gives CDR1 SGDLS, CDR2 YYNGEE. Trimming took 2 bases from V and 1 from J; bases not matched to a gene: 4. The CDR3 reads CASSVGTGTSYEQYF. The CDR3 bases are TGTGCCAGCAGCGTGGGGACAGGGACTTCCTACGAGCAGTACTTC.

This chain uses TRBV19 with TRBJ1-6; 7 positions agree with TRBD1. After removal of 3 bases from V and 7 bases from J, the junction contained 3 bases not matched to a gene. The CDR3 is 14 amino acids. Germline V gene data show CDR1 as LNHDA and CDR2 as SQIVND (reference sequence). CDR3 sequence: CASSIGDRNSPLHF. DNA of the CDR3: TGTGCCAGTAGTATCGGGGACAGAAATTCACCCCTCCACTTT.

The rearrangement uses TRBV24-1 and TRBJ2-1; no reliable D call. The CDR3 extends over 17 amino acids. Germline values: CDR1 KGHDR, CDR2 SFDVKD. V was cut by 1 base and J by 7 bases, with 19 bases left in between. For the CDR3, the DNA is TGTGCCACCAGTGATTTTTCAGGACGGCGGCCTACGAATGAGCAGTTCTTC. Its translation is CATSDFSGRRPTNEQFF.